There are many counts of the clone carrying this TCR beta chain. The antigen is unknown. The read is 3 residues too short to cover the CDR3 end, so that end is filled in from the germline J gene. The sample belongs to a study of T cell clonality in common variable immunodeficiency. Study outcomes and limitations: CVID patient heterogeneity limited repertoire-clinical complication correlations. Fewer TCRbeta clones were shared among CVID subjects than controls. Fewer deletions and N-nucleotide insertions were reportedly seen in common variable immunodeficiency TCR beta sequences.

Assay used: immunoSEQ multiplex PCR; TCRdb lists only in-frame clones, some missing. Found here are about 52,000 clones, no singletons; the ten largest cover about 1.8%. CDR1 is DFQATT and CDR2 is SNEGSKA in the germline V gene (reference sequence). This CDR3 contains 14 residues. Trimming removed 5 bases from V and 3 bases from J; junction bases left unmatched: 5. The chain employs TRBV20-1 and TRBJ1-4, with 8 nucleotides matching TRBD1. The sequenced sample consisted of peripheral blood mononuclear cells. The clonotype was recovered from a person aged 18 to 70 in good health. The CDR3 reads CSALDRDSNEKLFF. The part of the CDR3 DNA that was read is TGCAGTGCTCTGGACAGGGACTCTAATGAAAAA.